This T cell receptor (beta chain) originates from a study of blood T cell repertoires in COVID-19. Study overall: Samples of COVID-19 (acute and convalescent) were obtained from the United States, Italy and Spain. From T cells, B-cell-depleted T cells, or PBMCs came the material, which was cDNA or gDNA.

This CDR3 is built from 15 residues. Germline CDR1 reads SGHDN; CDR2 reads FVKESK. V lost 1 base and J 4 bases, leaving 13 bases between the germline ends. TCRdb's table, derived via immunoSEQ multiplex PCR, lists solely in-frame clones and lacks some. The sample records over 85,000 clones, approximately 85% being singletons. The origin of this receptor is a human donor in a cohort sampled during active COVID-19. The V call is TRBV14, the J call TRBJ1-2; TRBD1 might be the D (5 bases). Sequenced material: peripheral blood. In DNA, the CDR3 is TGTGCCAGCAGCCAAGTTGAGGGGAGGGGCTATGGCTACACCTTC. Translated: CASSQVEGRGYGYTF.